Shown below are 6 T cell receptor beta chains from a single sample sequenced in a study of CD8+CD57+ T cells in acquired aplastic anemia. Genomic DNA acted as the template from which TCR beta VDJ combination and CDR3 sequence profiling were carried out. TCRdb fed the reads into MiXCR, producing one record per CDR3 protein. The table has just over 400,000 distinct CDR3 sequences, 65% to 75% seen once. Sequencing was done on a sample of sorted CD4+, CD8+, or CD8+CD57+ T cells (not recorded which) from PBMCs. The receptor source for this set is a human donor in good health, serving as a control.

The chain links TRBV15 to TRBJ1-2, with TRBD1 as a possible D gene (5 bases). The CDR3 extends over 19 amino acids. CDR1 LNHNV and CDR2 YYDKDF come from the germline V gene (reference sequence). V was trimmed by 4 bases and J by 2 bases, leaving 26 bases between them. The CDR3 DNA reads as TGTGCCACCAGCACCGTTGACCGGGACCTTAAACTCCGGAACTATGGCTACACCTTC. Translation gives CATSTVDRDLKLRNYGYTF.

In the case of this clonotype: The CDR3 ends on some other residue instead of the conserved phenylalanine or tryptophan, so this is likely a read error. The chain couples TRBV7-2 to TRBJ2-4, with D possibly matching TRBD2 (5 bases). Germline loops: CDR1 SGHTA, CDR2 FQGNSA. The CDR3 consists of 17 residues. The V end lost 5 bases, the J end lost 9 bases, and 26 bases lay between the germline ends. The CDR3 DNA follows: TGTGCCAGCAGCCCGGGGATGTTCGACGGAGCCGAAACCATTCAGTACTGC. It yields the protein CASSPGMFDGAETIQYC.

About this clonotype itself: At one end the junction does not follow the germline gene, possibly because of a read error. The rearrangement joins TRBV7-2 to TRBJ2-5, with TRBD1 matching 10 bases. Germline lookup yields CDR1 SGHTA and CDR2 FQGNSA. The CDR3 length is 15 residues. The CDR3 DNA follows: TGCGCCAGCACCCTGCGGACAGGGGGGGCCTACACCCAGTACTTC. This translates into CASTLRTGGAYTQYF. The full variable domain, its missing parts supplied by reference TRBV7-2 and TRBJ2-5, is GAGVSQSPSNKVTEKGKDVELRCDPISGHTALYWYRQSLGQGLEFLIYFQGNSAPDKSGLPSDRFSAERTGGSVSTLTIQRTQQEDSAVYLCASTLRTGGAYTQYFGPGTRLLVL.

V is TRBV19 and J is TRBJ2-6; D not resolved. The ends were cut back, 0 bases at V and 0 bases at J, with 3 bases in the middle. Germline-derived CDR1 and CDR2 are LNHDA and SQIVND (reference sequence). The CDR3 spans 15 residues. The CDR3, as DNA: TGTGCCAGTAGTATAGAACACTCTGGGGCCAACGTCCTGACTTTC. Residues: CASSIEHSGANVLTF.

Comment on this clonotype: No DNA is shown, since the ends of the CDR3 on it are uncertain; the CDR3 is the one TCRdb lists. V gene TRBV7-9 combines with J gene TRBJ1-4. Germline CDR1 and CDR2: SEHNR and FQNEAQ (reference sequence). The CDR3 is 14 residues long, counting both termini. The CDR3 reads CASSLSATEAFFGF.

In the case of this clonotype: One end of the junction fails to match germline, which may point to a read error. The genes are TRBV11-3 and TRBJ1-3, with D unresolved. Germline CDR1 SGHNT, CDR2 YENEEA. The CDR3 totals 14 residues. The DNA for the CDR3 is TGTGCCAGCAGCACCTGGAACTCTGGAAACACCAAATATTTT. Its protein is CASSTWNSGNTKYF.